Presented here are 8 T cell receptor beta chains from one specimen sequenced in a study of blood T cells in healthy people across ages. A sample-barcoded 5' primer and a J-beta primer mix were used in a second PCR of roughly 7 to 11 cycles. One entry per CDR3 protein, called by TCRdb with MiXCR from the 5' RACE reads. Altogether around 900,000 distinct CDR3 sequences are present, under 30% being singletons, with the ten largest covering 17%. Specimen: blood. These receptors all stem from an elderly woman in good health.

The chain combines TRBV20-1 with TRBJ1-2; D is undetermined. Trimming stripped 0 bases from V and 8 bases from J, with 13 bases between. The CDR3 spans 13 residues. Germline CDR1 reads DFQATT; CDR2 reads SNEGSKA (reference sequence). The CDR3 is CSAREGHLWGYTF. CDR3 nucleotides: TGCAGTGCTAGAGAAGGTCATCTCTGGGGCTACACCTTC.

To note about this clonotype: A much larger clone is a single base away; this may be a read error. This chain uses TRBV12-3 or TRBV12-4 with TRBJ2-1; a possible D gene is TRBD2 (7 bases). The CDR3 loop spans 17 amino acids. V lost 6 bases and J lost 8, with 26 bases in between. In DNA form, the CDR3 reads TGTGCCAGCAGCCCACAACTAGCACGGGGGGCTTACGATGAGCAGTTCTTC. Translated: CASSPQLARGAYDEQFF.

This clonotype was detected many times. The chain links TRBV9 to TRBJ1-6, with TRBD1 matching 7 bases. V gave up 2 bases and J gave up 10 bases; unmatched junction bases: 0. The CDR3 runs 12 residues. Germline V gene data show CDR1 as SGDLS and CDR2 as YYNGEE. The CDR3 protein is CASSVGQSPLHF. In DNA, the CDR3 is TGTGCCAGCAGCGTGGGACAGTCACCCCTCCACTTT.

This clonotype has ten or more counts. The rearrangement links TRBV6-4 to TRBJ2-3; 8 bases line up with TRBD1. The V gene's germline CDR1 is MRHNA and CDR2 SNTAGT. The CDR3 loop spans 16 amino acids. J gave up 0 bases and V 4 bases, and 6 bases lay outside the gene matches. Here the CDR3 DNA reads TGTGCCAGCAGTGCGACAGGGGTGGCTAGCACAGATACGCAGTATTTT. Translated, it gives CASSATGVASTDTQYF.

The table lists this clonotype with a few counts. Since a much larger clone is just one base distant, this may be a read error. This chain links TRBV7-2 with TRBJ1-2; 7 bases line up with TRBD1. Germline assignment: CDR1 SGHTA and CDR2 FQGNSA. There are 14 residues in the CDR3. CDR3 bases: TGTGCCAGCAGCCAGAGACAGGGAAACTATGGCTGCACCTTC. It translates to CASSQRQGNYGCTF.

At least ten counts were recorded for this clonotype. This chain links TRBV15 with TRBJ2-5; D gene ambiguous. CDR1 is LNHNV, CDR2 YYDKDF, per germline (reference sequence). V shed 3 bases and J shed 1 base, with 12 bases lying between them. There are 15 residues in the CDR3. Written as DNA, the CDR3 is TGTGCCACCAGCAGGCAACTGGGCCTCCAAGAGACCCAGTACTTC. This sequence encodes CATSRQLGLQETQYF.

In this sample, this clonotype turned up many times. The V and J genes are TRBV6-5 and TRBJ1-2; weak D call: TRBD1 (5 bases). Germline CDR1 is MNHEY and CDR2 is SVGAGI. The CDR3 totals 12 residues. The ends were cut back, 7 bases at V and 4 bases at J, with 10 bases in the middle. CDR3 nucleotide sequence: TGTGCCAGCACTGGAGGGACCTATGGCTACACCTTC. Protein product: CASTGGTYGYTF.

Regarding this clonotype: Since a much larger clone is just one base distant, this may be a read error. The V and J genes are TRBV20-1 and TRBJ2-1; 9 bases line up with TRBD2. Trimming took 5 bases from V and 6 from J; bases not matched to a gene: 11. This CDR3 contains 15 residues. CDR1 DFQATT and CDR2 SNEGSKA come from the germline V gene (reference sequence). CDR3 in amino acids: CSAGVAGAPSNEQFF. For the CDR3, the DNA is TGCAGTGCTGGGGTAGCGGGGGCACCGAGCAATGAGCAGTTCTTC.